This TCR beta chain was identified during a study of blood T cell repertoires in COVID-19. Study-level information: The study drew acute and convalescent COVID-19 samples from the United States, Italy and Spain. Sources were T cells, B-cell-depleted T cells, or PBMCs; the material itself was cDNA or gDNA.

In germline, CDR1 is LGHNA, CDR2 YSLEER. The length of the CDR3 is 15 residues. V was trimmed by 0 bases and J by 3 bases, leaving 8 bases between them. Authors' analysis steps: Estimation of nucleated cell counts relied on the amplification of reference gene primers. Repertoires were generated with immunoSEQ multiplex PCR, while TCRdb's copy carries only in-frame clones and drops some. Clone size and the V and J calls come from that table; the DNA yielded D and trimming. The repertoire includes around 260,000 clones, 85% to 90% of them detected once, and about an eighth sits in the top ten. Sequenced sample: peripheral blood. The sequence was obtained from a human donor in a cohort sampled during active COVID-19. The gene calls are TRBV4-3 and TRBJ2-2; D is uncertain. CDR3 sequence: CASSQDHSYTGELFF. In DNA form, the CDR3 reads TGCGCCAGCAGCCAAGATCACTCCTACACCGGGGAGCTGTTTTTT.